The 26 T cell receptor beta chains below all came from one sample that was sequenced in a study of blood T cell repertoires in COVID-19. Profiling relied on immunoSEQ multiplex PCR, and the TCRdb table lists in-frame clones only, not all of them. In the table there are a few hundred thousand clones, 80% of which are singletons. The sample consisted of PBMCs or T cells enriched from blood (not recorded which). Receptors were obtained from a woman aged 40 to 55 with acute COVID-19.

The chain uses TRBV6-4 and TRBJ2-5; 8 bases align to TRBD2. CDR3 length: 15 residues. Unmatched junction bases numbered 11, after V lost 4 bases and J lost 7 bases. Germline loops: CDR1 MRHNA, CDR2 SNTAGT. This CDR3 is CASSVIGTSMATQYF. DNA for the CDR3: TGTGCCAGCAGTGTCATCGGGACTAGTATGGCGACCCAGTACTTC.

This clone was observed a single time. The J gene is TRBJ2-5, the V gene TRBV28, with 10 bases fitting TRBD2. Trimming took 5 bases from V and 4 from J; bases not matched to a gene: 7. Germline V gene data show CDR1 as MDHEN and CDR2 as SYDVKM. The length of the CDR3 is 15 residues. This CDR3 is CASSPAGGRRETQYF. For the CDR3, the DNA is TGTGCCAGCAGTCCAGCGGGGGGGCGACGAGAGACCCAGTACTTC.

The chain links TRBV29-1 to TRBJ1-1; D gene unclear. Trimming pared 0 bases from V and 4 bases from J, leaving 3 bases between. Germline assignment: CDR1 SQVTM and CDR2 ANQGSEA. The length of the CDR3 is 11 residues. The CDR3 here is CSVEDSTEAFF. CDR3 in DNA: TGCAGCGTTGAAGACAGCACTGAAGCTTTCTTT.

The CDR3 loop reads CTSSQDKGVGGPPETQYF. In nucleotides, the CDR3 is TGCACCAGCAGCCAAGATAAGGGGGTCGGGGGGCCGCCAGAGACCCAGTACTTC. V usage is TRBV1 and J usage is TRBJ2-5; whether TRBD2, the table's D call, matches the DNA was not checked. TRBV1 is shown as a pseudogene. The length of the CDR3 is 18 residues.

The V call is TRBV10-2, the J call TRBJ2-3, with D possibly matching TRBD2 (6 bases). Germline CDR1 reads WSHSY; CDR2 reads SAAADI. The CDR3 is 12 residues long. Trimming removed 4 bases at V and 5 bases at J, with 7 bases between. The CDR3 nucleotides are TGCGCCAGCAGTGGGAGGGTAGATACGCAGTATTTT. Translated, it gives CASSGRVDTQYF.

The V gene is TRBV2, the J gene TRBJ1-2; TRBD1 matches 8 bases. The V and J ends lost 5 bases and 0 bases, in that order; junction bases with no gene match: 5. CDR3 length: 15 amino acids. Germline CDR1 and CDR2: SNHLY and FYNNEI. The CDR3 is CASSSTGGTNYGYTF. CDR3 in DNA: TGTGCCAGCAGTTCAACAGGGGGTACTAACTATGGCTACACCTTC.

This clone was counted a few times. The gene calls are TRBV2 and TRBJ1-1, with D possibly being TRBD1 (5 bases). The ends were cut back, 5 bases at V and 1 base at J, with 11 bases in the middle. The germline gives CDR1 SNHLY, CDR2 FYNNEI. This CDR3 is built from 14 residues. In DNA form, the CDR3 reads TGTGCCAGCAGTTATCAGGGAGGGAACACTGAAGCTTTCTTT. This gives the protein CASSYQGGNTEAFF. The variable domain in full, completed from reference TRBV2 and TRBJ1-1, reads EPEVTQTPSHQVTQMGQEVILRCVPISNHLYFYWYRQILGQKVEFLVSFYNNEISEKSEIFDDQFSVERPDGSNFTLKIRSTKLEDSAMYFCASSYQGGNTEAFFGQGTRLTVV.

The rearrangement joins TRBV11-2 to TRBJ1-4, with D maybe TRBD1 (5 bases). CDR1 and CDR2 (germline): SGHAT, FQNNGV. The CDR3 has 15 amino acids. V was shortened by 4 bases and J by 8 bases, with 17 bases between the two germline ends. The CDR3 here is CASSSAGRVGEKLFF. CDR3 nucleotide sequence: TGTGCCAGCAGCTCCGCTGGCAGGGTAGGCGAAAAACTGTTTTTT.

J is TRBJ2-5 and V is TRBV29-1; no definite D call. Germline-derived CDR1 and CDR2 are SQVTM and ANQGSEA. V lost 3 bases and J 4 bases, leaving 12 bases between the germline ends. CDR3 length equals 13 residues. The DNA of the CDR3 is TGCAGCGTTGATCTGGGTGGGCGAGAGACCCAGTACTTC. It encodes CSVDLGGRETQYF.

This chain joins TRBV29-1 and TRBJ1-1, with D uncertain. This CDR3 spans 12 amino acids. The V gene's germline CDR1 is SQVTM and CDR2 ANQGSEA. With 3 bases removed from V and 4 bases from J, the gap between germline ends came to 9 bases. The DNA for the CDR3 is TGCAGCGTTGATAGCCAGAGCACTGAAGCTTTCTTT. Its translation is CSVDSQSTEAFF.

CDR3 bases: TGCGCCAGCAGCCAAGATTTAGACAGGGGTATGGACAATGAGCAGTTCTTC. It is translated as CASSQDLDRGMDNEQFF. The rearrangement uses TRBV4-1 and TRBJ2-1, with 8 nucleotides matching TRBD1. CDR1 is MGHRA, CDR2 YSYEKL, per germline. With 0 bases clipped from V and 5 bases from J, the junction kept 9 bases outside the gene matches. The CDR3 runs to 17 residues.

The chain carries TRBV29-1 and TRBJ2-2, with 8 bases aligning to TRBD2. From germline, CDR1 is SQVTM and CDR2 ANQGSEA. J gave up 5 bases and V 5 bases, and 10 bases lay outside the gene matches. CDR3 size: 15 residues. The CDR3 DNA reads as TGCAGCGTTAGAGTAGCGGGGTATCGGACCGGGGAGCTGTTTTTT. Amino acid sequence: CSVRVAGYRTGELFF.

V gene TRBV20-1 combines with J gene TRBJ2-2; D might be TRBD1 (6 bases). V lost 3 bases, J lost 4 bases, and 15 bases lay in between. CDR1 is DFQATT and CDR2 is SNEGSKA in the germline V gene (reference sequence). CDR3 length: 15 amino acids. CDR3 in amino acids: CSASELDRATGELFF. In nucleotides, the CDR3 is TGCAGTGCTAGTGAACTGGACAGAGCCACCGGGGAGCTGTTTTTT.

This clone was recorded once. The chain has TRBV7-9 and TRBJ1-3, with 8 bases that match TRBD1. Germline CDR1 SEHNR, CDR2 FQNEAQ (reference sequence). The trim removed 3 bases at V and 4 bases at J, leaving 14 bases unmatched. This CDR3 contains 18 residues. The CDR3 DNA sequence: TGTGCCAGCAGCTTCCCCCCGGCTGACAGGGGCATCGGAAACACCATATATTTT. Translated, it gives CASSFPPADRGIGNTIYF.

CDR3: CASSVSVVETQYF. CDR3 in DNA: TGTGCCAGCAGCGTGAGCGTTGTAGAGACCCAGTACTTC. The J gene is TRBJ2-5, the V gene TRBV9; D unclear. The CDR3 spans 13 residues. Trimming removed 2 bases from V and 4 bases from J, with 9 bases in between. Germline V CDR1 and CDR2: SGDLS, YYNGEE.

J is TRBJ2-5 and V is TRBV7-9, with 8 bases fitting TRBD2. The CDR3 extends over 14 amino acids. The J segment lost 5 bases and the V segment lost 1 base, leaving 3 bases of the junction unmatched. CDR1 is SEHNR, CDR2 FQNEAQ, per germline (reference sequence). The chain's CDR3 is CASSLGVAGETQYF. For the CDR3, the DNA is TGTGCCAGCAGCTTAGGGGTAGCGGGGGAGACCCAGTACTTC. Variable domain in full (rest from reference TRBV7-9 and TRBJ2-5): DTGVSQNPRHKITKRGQNVTFRCDPISEHNRLYWYRQTLGQGPEFLTYFQNEAQLEKSRLLSDRFSAERPKGSFSTLEIQRTEQGDSAMYLCASSLGVAGETQYFGPGTRLLVL.

The rearrangement links TRBV28 to TRBJ1-2; 7 bases map to TRBD1. CDR1 and CDR2 from the germline V gene are MDHEN and SYDVKM. The V and J ends lost 7 bases and 7 bases, in that order; junction bases with no gene match: 6. The CDR3 runs 12 residues. CDR3 nucleotides: TGTGCCAGCAATTACAGGGGAGGTGGCTACACCTTC. This encodes CASNYRGGGYTF.

The chain links TRBV19 to TRBJ1-6, with a weak D call TRBD1 (6 bases). Deletions cut 3 bases from V and 7 bases from J, with 10 bases between. This CDR3 spans 14 amino acids. Germline V gives CDR1 LNHDA, CDR2 SQIVND (reference sequence). The CDR3 protein is CASSMYRVNSPLHF. The CDR3 nucleotides read TGTGCCAGTAGTATGTACAGGGTGAATTCACCCCTCCACTTT.

This sequence joins TRBV7-2 and TRBJ1-1, with TRBD1 identical over 8 bases. Germline CDR1 reads SGHTA; CDR2 reads FQGNSA. V was pared by 8 bases and J by 0 bases, with 5 bases of the junction left unmatched. The CDR3 extends over 14 amino acids. The CDR3 sequence: CASRKDRVNTEAFF. The CDR3 DNA is TGTGCCAGCCGAAAGGACAGGGTGAACACTGAAGCTTTCTTT.

The V gene is TRBV28, the J gene TRBJ1-1; D perhaps matches TRBD1 (5 bases). V gave up 10 bases and J gave up 7 bases, with 13 bases separating them. Germline V lookup: CDR1 MDHEN, CDR2 SYDVKM. The CDR3 spans 11 residues. The CDR3 sequence is CATQSQGEAFF. DNA of the CDR3: TGTGCCACCCAAAGTCAGGGTGAAGCTTTCTTT.

This clone was observed a handful of times. The rearrangement uses TRBV29-1 and TRBJ2-1; D may be TRBD2 (5 bases). This CDR3 is built from 14 residues. V was clipped by 5 bases and J by 7 bases, with 18 bases between them. Per germline, CDR1 SQVTM and CDR2 ANQGSEA. The CDR3 sequence: CSVYKGVRENEQFF. The DNA of the CDR3 is TGCAGCGTTTATAAAGGTGTAAGGGAGAATGAGCAGTTCTTC.

The chain has TRBV30 and TRBJ1-6, with 7 bases matching TRBD1. The CDR3 has 13 amino acids. CDR1 and CDR2 from the germline V gene are GTSNPN and SVGIG (reference sequence). V shed 8 bases and J 7 bases; nucleotides not matched to a gene: 8. CDR3: CASNRDRNSPLHF. CDR3 sequence (DNA): TGTGCCAGCAACCGGGACAGAAATTCACCCCTCCACTTT.

The chain links TRBV19 to TRBJ2-3, with D possibly matching TRBD2 (5 bases). Germline assignment: CDR1 LNHDA and CDR2 SQIVND (reference sequence). The V gene lost 6 bases and the J gene lost 3 bases, with 7 bases spanning the gap. CDR3 length: 12 amino acids. The CDR3 is CASRSGTDTQYF. The CDR3 DNA follows: TGTGCCAGTAGATCGGGAACAGATACGCAGTATTTT. The entire variable domain, with the rest obtained from reference TRBV19 and TRBJ2-3, is as follows: DGGITQSPKYLFRKEGQNVTLSCEQNLNHDAMYWYRQDPGQGLRLIYYSQIVNDFQKGDIAEGYSVSREKKESFPLTVTSAQKNPTAFYLCASRSGTDTQYFGPGTRLTVL.

The chain combines TRBV5-6 with TRBJ2-7; a possible D gene is TRBD1 (6 bases). CDR3 size: 17 residues. V gave up 0 bases and J gave up 2 bases, with 18 bases separating them. CDR1 is SGHDT, CDR2 YYEEEE, per germline. The CDR3 sequence: CASSLGPQGDPTYEQYF. The CDR3 bases are TGTGCCAGCAGCTTGGGGCCACAGGGAGATCCGACCTACGAGCAGTACTTC.

This chain links TRBV7-8 with TRBJ1-3, with a possible D match to TRBD1 (6 bases). The CDR3 covers 17 residues. V was trimmed by 0 bases and J by 0 bases, leaving 12 bases between them. Germline V gene lookup returns CDR1 SGHVS and CDR2 FQNEAQ. The CDR3 spells CASSLAPLTGSGNTIYF. As DNA, the CDR3 is TGTGCCAGCAGCTTAGCGCCTCTGACAGGCTCTGGAAACACCATATATTTT.

This clone was counted a single time. The chain recombines TRBV2 with TRBJ1-2; TRBD1 matches 9 bases. J lost 7 bases, V lost 5 bases, and 11 bases had no gene match. The CDR3 runs 15 residues. Germline V gene lookup returns CDR1 SNHLY and CDR2 FYNNEI. CDR3 amino acids: CASSHLRDRASGYTF. As DNA, the CDR3 is TGTGCCAGCAGTCATCTCCGGGACAGGGCGTCTGGCTACACCTTC.